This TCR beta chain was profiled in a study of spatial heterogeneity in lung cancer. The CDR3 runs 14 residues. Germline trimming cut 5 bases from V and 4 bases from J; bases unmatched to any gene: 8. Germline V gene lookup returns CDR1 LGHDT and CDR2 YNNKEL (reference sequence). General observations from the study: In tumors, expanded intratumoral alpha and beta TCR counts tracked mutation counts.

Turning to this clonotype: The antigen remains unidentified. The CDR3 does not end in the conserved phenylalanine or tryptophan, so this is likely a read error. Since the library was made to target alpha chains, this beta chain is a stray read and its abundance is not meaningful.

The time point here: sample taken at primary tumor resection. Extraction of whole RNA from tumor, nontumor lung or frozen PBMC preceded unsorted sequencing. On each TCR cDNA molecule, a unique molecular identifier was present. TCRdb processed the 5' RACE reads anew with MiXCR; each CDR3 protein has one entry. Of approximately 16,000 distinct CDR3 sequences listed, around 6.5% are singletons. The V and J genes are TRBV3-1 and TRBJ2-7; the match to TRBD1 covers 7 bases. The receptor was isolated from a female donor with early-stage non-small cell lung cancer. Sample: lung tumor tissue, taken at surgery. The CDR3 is CASSSGQGVYEQYS. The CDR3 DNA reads TGTGCCAGCAGCTCCGGCCAGGGGGTTTACGAGCAGTACTCC.